One and the same sample provided the 3 T cell receptor beta chains below, sequenced in a study of monozygotic twins with inflammatory bowel disease. No DNA is given; TCRdb re-called the 5' RACE reads and lists each CDR3 protein once. The sample's table shows approximately 330,000 distinct CDR3 sequences. Sequencing input: blood. The receptors derive from a human donor with ulcerative colitis or Crohn's disease, or a healthy co-twin of an affected twin (not recorded which).

The gene calls are TRBV28 and TRBJ2-1; TCRdb calls TRBD2, which cannot be checked without DNA. CDR1 is MDHEN, CDR2 SYDVKM, per germline. The CDR3 runs 15 residues. CDR3 loop: CASSFRGPTYNEQFF.

J is TRBJ2-1 and V is TRBV5-6; TCRdb outputs TRBD2, but without DNA this stays unchecked. The CDR3 contains 15 residues. Per germline, CDR1 SGHDT and CDR2 YYEEEE. This chain's CDR3 is CASSLDRGGIGEQFF. The full variable domain, rest sourced from reference TRBV5-6 and TRBJ2-1, is DAGVTQSPTHLIKTRGQQVTLRCSPKSGHDTVSWYQQALGQGPQFIFQYYEEEERQRGNFPDRFSGHQFPNYSSELNVNALLLGDSALYLCASSLDRGGIGEQFFGPGTRLTVL.

The rearrangement joins TRBV7-8 to TRBJ1-5; TCRdb reports TRBD1, a call that lacks DNA to check it against. The CDR3 runs 16 residues. CDR1 is SGHVS and CDR2 is FQNEAQ in the germline V gene. Here the CDR3 reads CASSPRGGATDQPQHF.